This T cell receptor (beta chain) stems from a study of blood T cell repertoires in COVID-19. Study in general: The origin of the acute and convalescent COVID-19 samples was the United States, Italy and Spain. In each case, the material was cDNA or gDNA derived from T cells, B-cell-depleted T cells, or PBMCs.

From germline, CDR1 is SGHVS and CDR2 FQNEAQ. The CDR3 runs to 16 residues. V lost 5 bases to trimming and J lost 4 bases, with 18 bases between them. In the original processing: The assay estimated nucleated cells by amplifying reference gene primers. Only in-frame clones appear in the TCRdb table, and some are missing; sequencing was by immunoSEQ multiplex PCR. V and J calls plus clone size are reproduced from that table; the DNA served to infer D and trimming. The data contain over 250,000 clones, 88% of them seen just once; the ten biggest clones take up just under 1%. The rearrangement joins TRBV7-8 to TRBJ1-3; the D gene is possibly TRBD1 (6 bases). Sequencing was performed on peripheral blood. The TCR was taken from a woman aged 40 to 50 who had recovered from COVID-19. In nucleotides, the CDR3 is TGTGCCAGCAGCCAGTGGGTGGGGGCGTTAGGAAACACCATATATTTT. The encoded protein is CASSQWVGALGNTIYF.